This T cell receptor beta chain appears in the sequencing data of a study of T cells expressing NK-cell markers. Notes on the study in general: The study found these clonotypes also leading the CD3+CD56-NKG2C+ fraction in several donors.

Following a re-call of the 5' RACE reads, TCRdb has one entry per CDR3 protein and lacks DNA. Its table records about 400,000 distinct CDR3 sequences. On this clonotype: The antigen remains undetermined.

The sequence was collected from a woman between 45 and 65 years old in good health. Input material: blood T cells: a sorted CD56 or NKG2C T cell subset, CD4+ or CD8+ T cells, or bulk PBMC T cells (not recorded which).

CDR3 sequence: CASSHTSSNEQFF. The rearrangement uses TRBV5-4 and TRBJ2-1; TCRdb's D gene call, TRBD2, goes unchecked for lack of DNA. CDR1 is SGHNT and CDR2 is YYREEE in the germline V gene (reference sequence). The CDR3 totals 13 residues. The full variable domain, completed using reference TRBV5-4 and TRBJ2-1, is ETGVTQSPTHLIKTRGQQVTLRCSSQSGHNTVSWYQQALGQGPQFIFQYYREEENGRGNFPPRFSGLQFPNYSSELNVNALELDDSALYLCASSHTSSNEQFFGPGTRLTVL.